The present TCR beta chain was sequenced within a study of cytomegalovirus exposure and HLA in healthy donors. Amplification used 60 Vbeta primers and 13 Jbeta primers. Data came from immunoSEQ multiplex PCR; TCRdb stores just in-frame clones and leaves some out. The table lists 60,000 to 70,000 clones, about 65% of them singletons. General study findings and limits: Later work associated 16,951 TCR beta sequences with HLA alleles at 0.05 false discovery rate.

As to this clone: Its cognate antigen is unknown.

The receptor was isolated from a man aged 50 to 60 in good health and CMV-seropositive. The material sequenced was PBMCs.

The CDR3 protein is CASSLGSSSYEQYF. The CDR3 DNA follows: TGCGCCAGCAGCTTGGGATCTAGCTCCTACGAGCAGTACTTC. This chain uses TRBV5-1 with TRBJ2-7, with D uncertain. CDR1 and CDR2 from the germline V gene are SGHRS and YFSETQ. Trimming removed 0 bases from V and 0 bases from J, with 7 bases in between. This CDR3 contains 14 residues.